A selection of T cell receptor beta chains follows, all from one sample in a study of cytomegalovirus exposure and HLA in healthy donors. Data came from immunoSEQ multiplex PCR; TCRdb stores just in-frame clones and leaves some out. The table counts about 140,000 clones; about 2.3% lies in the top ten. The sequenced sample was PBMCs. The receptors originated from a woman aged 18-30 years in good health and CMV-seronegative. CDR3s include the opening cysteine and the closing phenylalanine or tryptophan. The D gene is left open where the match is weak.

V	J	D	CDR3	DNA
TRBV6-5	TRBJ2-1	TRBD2	CASSYSVAGGLNEQFF	TGTGCCAGCAGTTACTCGGTAGCGGGAGGGCTGAATGAGCAGTTCTTC
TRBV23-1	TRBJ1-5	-	CASSHRRGNQPQHF	TGCGCCAGCAGTCATAGGAGGGGAAATCAGCCCCAGCATTTT
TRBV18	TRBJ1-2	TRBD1	CASSPDRTGKGGGYTF	TGTGCCAGCTCACCAGATAGGACAGGGAAGGGAGGTGGCTACACCTTC
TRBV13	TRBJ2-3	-	CASSLGLEVSDTQYF	TGTGCCAGCAGCTTAGGCCTAGAAGTCTCTGATACGCAGTATTTT
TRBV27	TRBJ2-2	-	CASSLRSGNRVAGELFF	TGTGCCAGCAGTTTACGTTCAGGAAACAGGGTTGCCGGGGAGCTGTTTTTT
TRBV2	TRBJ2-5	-	CASEAFLKTQYF	TGTGCCAGTGAGGCATTTCTGAAGACCCAGTACTTC
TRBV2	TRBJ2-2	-	CASSRGDTGELFF	TGTGCCAGCAGTAGGGGCGACACCGGGGAGCTGTTTTTT
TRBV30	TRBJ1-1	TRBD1	CALDRGKALNTEAFF	TGTGCCTTGGACAGGGGAAAAGCTTTGAACACTGAAGCTTTCTTT
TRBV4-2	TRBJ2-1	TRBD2	CASSQVGGTDGQFF	TGTGCCAGCAGCCAGGTGGGAGGGACCGATGGGCAGTTCTTC
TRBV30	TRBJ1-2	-	CAWSPGEDYGYTF	TGTGCCTGGAGTCCGGGGGAGGACTATGGCTACACCTTC
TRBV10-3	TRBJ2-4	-	CAISESIQTGPNIQYF	TGTGCCATCAGTGAGTCGATCCAGACAGGCCCAAACATTCAGTACTTC
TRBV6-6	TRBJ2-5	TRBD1	CASSRGDRGGTQYF	TGTGCCAGCAGTCGAGGGGACAGGGGGGGGACCCAGTACTTC
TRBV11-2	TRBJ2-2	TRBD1	CASSLDAGGHTGELFF	TGTGCCAGCAGCTTAGATGCAGGGGGCCACACCGGGGAGCTGTTTTTT
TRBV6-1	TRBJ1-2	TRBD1	CASRDPGQGKGYTF	TGTGCCAGCAGAGATCCGGGACAGGGAAAGGGCTACACCTTC
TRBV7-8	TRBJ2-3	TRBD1	CASSPGTGRVTSDTQYF	TGTGCCAGCAGCCCAGGGACAGGGAGGGTCACGTCAGATACGCAGTATTTT
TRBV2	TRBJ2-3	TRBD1	CASSPLDRGADTQYF	TGTGCCAGCAGTCCCCTGGACAGGGGGGCAGATACGCAGTATTTT
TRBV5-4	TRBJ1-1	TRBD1	CASSMGQAGEAFF	TGTGCCAGCAGCATGGGACAGGCGGGTGAAGCTTTCTTT
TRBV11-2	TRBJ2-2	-	CASSLVLARGELFF	TGTGCCAGCAGCTTAGTGCTAGCACGGGGGGAGCTGTTTTTT
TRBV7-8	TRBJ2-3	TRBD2	CASSSRRLAGALGAADTQYF	TGTGCCAGCAGCTCCCGTCGTCTAGCGGGAGCCCTCGGGGCGGCAGATACGCAGTATTTT
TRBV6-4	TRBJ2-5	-	CASSEGWELETQYF	TGTGCCAGCAGTGAGGGGTGGGAGTTGGAGACCCAGTACTTC
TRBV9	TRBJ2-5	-	CASSVAGAGQETQYF	TGTGCCAGCAGCGTAGCTGGGGCAGGACAAGAGACCCAGTACTTC
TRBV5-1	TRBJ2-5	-	CASSFQKTREETQYF	TGCGCCAGCAGCTTCCAGAAGACTAGAGAAGAGACCCAGTACTTC
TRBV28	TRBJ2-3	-	CASSPLDTDTQYF	TGTGCCAGCAGTCCTCTAGACACAGATACGCAGTATTTT
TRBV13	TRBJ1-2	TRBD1	CASSLGSGTVGGGYGYTF	TGTGCCAGCAGCTTAGGATCCGGGACAGTCGGAGGGGGATATGGCTACACCTTC
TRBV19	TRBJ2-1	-	CASSMASTGYNEQFF	TGTGCCAGTAGTATGGCATCAACAGGTTACAATGAGCAGTTCTTC
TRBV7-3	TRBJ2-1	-	CASSIARENYNEQFF	TGTGCCAGCAGCATAGCGCGAGAAAACTACAATGAGCAGTTCTTC
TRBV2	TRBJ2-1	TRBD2	CASSRLAGMPYNEQFF	TGTGCCAGCAGCAGACTAGCGGGTATGCCTTACAATGAGCAGTTCTTC
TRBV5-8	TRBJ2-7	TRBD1	CASSVTGWEQYF	TGTGCCAGCAGCGTGACAGGGTGGGAGCAGTACTTC
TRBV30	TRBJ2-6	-	CAWGLGANVLTF	TGTGCCTGGGGGCTTGGGGCCAACGTCCTGACTTTC
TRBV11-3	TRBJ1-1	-	CASSLGGAFAEAFF	TGTGCCAGCAGCTTAGGTGGTGCGTTTGCTGAAGCTTTCTTT
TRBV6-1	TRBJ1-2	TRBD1	CASSDHRGAGANYGYTF	TGTGCCAGCAGTGACCACAGGGGGGCCGGGGCTAACTATGGCTACACCTTC
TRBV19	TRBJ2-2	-	CASGGNTGELFF	TGTGCCAGTGGAGGGAACACCGGGGAGCTGTTTTTT
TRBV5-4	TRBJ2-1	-	CASSDPLGQRTYNEQFF	TGTGCCAGCAGCGATCCTTTGGGGCAGCGAACCTACAATGAGCAGTTCTTC
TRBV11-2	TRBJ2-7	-	CASSLDLRVEQYF	TGTGCCAGCAGCTTAGATCTCAGGGTCGAGCAGTACTTC
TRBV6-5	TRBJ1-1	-	CASSVRYNTEAFF	TGTGCCAGCAGCGTTCGGTACAACACTGAAGCTTTCTTT
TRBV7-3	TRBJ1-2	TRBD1	CASSPGTGPGGGDGYTF	TGTGCCAGCAGCCCGGGGACAGGGCCCGGCGGGGGTGATGGCTACACCTTC
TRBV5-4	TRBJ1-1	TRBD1	CASSGGTGRNTEAFF	TGTGCCAGCAGCGGCGGGACAGGGCGGAACACTGAAGCTTTCTTT
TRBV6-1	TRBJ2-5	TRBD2	CASSELAGETQYF	TGTGCCAGCAGTGAATTAGCGGGTGAGACCCAGTACTTC
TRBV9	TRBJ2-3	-	CASSIQGTTDTQYF	TGTGCCAGCAGCATACAGGGTACCACAGATACGCAGTATTTT
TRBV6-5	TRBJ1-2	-	CASSYSFRDGYTF	TGTGCCAGCAGTTACTCTTTCAGGGATGGCTACACCTTC
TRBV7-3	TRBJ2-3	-	CASALGGSDTQYF	TGTGCCTCGGCTTTAGGGGGTTCAGATACGCAGTATTTT
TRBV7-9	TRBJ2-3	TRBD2	CASSPGLATDTQYF	TGTGCCAGCAGCCCGGGACTAGCCACAGATACGCAGTATTTT
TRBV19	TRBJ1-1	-	CASSIGGMDTEAFF	TGTGCCAGTAGTATCGGGGGGATGGACACTGAAGCTTTCTTT
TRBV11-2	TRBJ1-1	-	CASSLGPDRSNTEAFF	TGTGCCAGCAGTCTTGGCCCCGACAGGTCGAACACTGAAGCTTTCTTT
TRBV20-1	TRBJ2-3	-	CSAKLTDTQYF	TGCAGTGCCAAACTCACAGATACGCAGTATTTT
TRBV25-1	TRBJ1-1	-	CASSEFGRSFHTEAFF	TGTGCCAGCAGTGAATTTGGCAGATCCTTTCACACTGAAGCTTTCTTT
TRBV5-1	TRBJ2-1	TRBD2	CASSSTSGSINEQFF	TGCGCCAGCAGCTCCACTAGCGGGAGCATCAATGAGCAGTTCTTC
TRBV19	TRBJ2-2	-	CASSTLAAGGELFF	TGTGCCAGTAGTACCTTAGCGGCGGGCGGGGAGCTGTTTTTT
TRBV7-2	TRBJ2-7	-	CASSLAATSPYEQYF	TGTGCCAGCAGCTTAGCTGCGACTAGTCCCTACGAGCAGTACTTC
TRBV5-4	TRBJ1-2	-	CASSLAEGTSGYTF	TGTGCCAGCAGCTTGGCCGAGGGGACTAGTGGCTACACCTTC
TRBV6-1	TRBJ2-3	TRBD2	CASSEAVGGGRAGRGDTQYF	TGTGCCAGCAGTGAAGCCGTGGGGGGCGGGAGGGCCGGTAGGGGAGATACGCAGTATTTT
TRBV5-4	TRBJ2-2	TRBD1	CASSRGGPNTGELFF	TGTGCCAGCAGTAGAGGGGGCCCGAACACCGGGGAGCTGTTTTTT
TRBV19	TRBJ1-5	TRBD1	CASSIVRGRGNQPQHF	TGTGCCAGTAGTATAGTTAGGGGGCGAGGCAATCAGCCCCAGCATTTT
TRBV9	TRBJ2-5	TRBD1	CASSVGAGGVETQYF	TGTGCCAGCAGCGTAGGGGCAGGGGGCGTCGAGACCCAGTACTTC